The rows below give T cell receptor beta chains drawn from one sample of a study of ipilimumab plus nivolumab after autologous stem cell transplantation. Generated by immunoSEQ multiplex PCR, the TCRdb table keeps only in-frame clones and is missing some. The data show some 41,000 clones, with 80% to 95% seen just once and approximately 1% held by the top ten. The material sequenced was PBMCs, taken in a trial of ipilimumab plus nivolumab as post-transplant consolidation. The receptors come from a male donor with multiple myeloma. Each CDR3 is given with its conserved first and last residue. The D gene is left open where the match is weak. Clone size is not always given. Where it is, it says once, few, many or a class for expanded clones.

>TRBD1|once|TRBJ1-6|TRBV6-5
TGTGCCACCCAAAGGGGACAGAATAATTCACCCCTCCACTTT
CATQRGQNNSPLHF
>TRBD2|-|TRBJ2-5|TRBV7-2
TGTGCCAGCAGCGTCACGGGGGGACGGATGATTCAAGAGACCCAGTACTTC
CASSVTGGRMIQETQYF
>-|-|TRBJ1-2|TRBV19
TGTGCCAGTAGTAAACAGGGATCGGGCTACACCTTC
CASSKQGSGYTF
>-|-|TRBJ2-5|TRBV6-5
TGTGCCAGCAGTGGGGCCTATGAGACCCAGTACTTC
CASSGAYETQYF
>-|once|TRBJ2-7|TRBV2
TGTGCCAGCAGTGAATCGGGTATGGGGAAGCAGTACTTC
CASSESGMGKQYF
>TRBD1|-|TRBJ2-7|TRBV25-1
TGTGCCAGCACCCGGGACAGGGTAGAGGGCGAGCAGTACTTC
CASTRDRVEGEQYF
>-|few|TRBJ1-6|TRBV7-2
TGTGCCAGCAGCCAAGTGGCGCGTTATAATTCACCCCTCCACTTT
CASSQVARYNSPLHF
>-|-|TRBJ1-2|TRBV11-2
TGTGCCAGCAGCTTCGGACCTAACTATGGCTACACCTTC
CASSFGPNYGYTF
>-|-|TRBJ1-1|TRBV6-5
TGTGCCAGCCAAAAAATGAACACTGAAGCTTTCTTT
CASQKMNTEAFF
>TRBD1|-|TRBJ2-1|TRBV9
TGTGCCAGCAGCGTCGGTCCAGGGGGCGATTTTTACAATGAGCAGTTCTTC
CASSVGPGGDFYNEQFF
>TRBD1|-|TRBJ2-1|TRBV5-1
TGCGCCAGCACCATCGACGGACAGGGCAACAATGAGCAGTTCTTC
CASTIDGQGNNEQFF
>-|-|TRBJ1-4|TRBV4-3
TGCGCCAGCAGCCAAGGACAGCGGAATGAAAAACTGTTTTTT
CASSQGQRNEKLFF
>TRBD2|-|TRBJ2-4|TRBV19
TGTGCCAGTAATCTAGCGGGAGGGCCCAAAAACATTCAGTACTTC
CASNLAGGPKNIQYF
>-|-|TRBJ2-7|TRBV6-1
TGTGCCAGCAGTGAATCTGAAGGTCGGGACGAGCAGTACTTC
CASSESEGRDEQYF
>TRBD1|once|TRBJ2-3|TRBV4-1
TGCGCCAGCAGCCAGTCCGACAGGGGCGGGGAGACAGATACGCAGTATTTT
CASSQSDRGGETDTQYF
>TRBD2|-|TRBJ2-7|TRBV28
TGTGCCAGCAGTCCTGGGACTAGCGGGAGGGCAATAATCTACGAGCAGTACTTC
CASSPGTSGRAIIYEQYF
>-|-|TRBJ1-2|TRBV5-4
TGTGCCAGCAGCTCGGGTGGGGGATACAACTATGGCTACACCTTC
CASSSGGGYNYGYTF
>TRBD2|-|TRBJ2-1|TRBV4-3
TGCGCCAGCAGCCAAGATCTAGCGGGGGAATACAATGAGCAGTTCTTC
CASSQDLAGEYNEQFF
>-|-|TRBJ1-6|TRBV4-3
TGCGCCAGCAGCCAAGATAGTTATGGGCGCTCACCCCTCCACTTT
CASSQDSYGRSPLHF
>-|-|TRBJ1-4|TRBV20-1
TGCAGTGCTAGAGACGGACGGGGAGAGTTTTTT
CSARDGRGEFF
>-|-|TRBJ2-6|TRBV7-2
TGTGCCAGCAGCCCGCCGCGGTCTGGGGCCAACGTCCTGACTTTC
CASSPPRSGANVLTF
>-|-|TRBJ1-1|TRBV14
TGTGCCAGCAGCCAGAACGGACAGAGTGAAGCTTTCTTT
CASSQNGQSEAFF
>-|-|TRBJ2-5|TRBV20-1
TGCAGTGCTAGAGTAGGGGCCCAGTACTTC
CSARVGAQYF
>TRBD2|-|TRBJ2-1|TRBV7-2
TGTGCCAGCAGCTTAGAGCGGGGCTCCTACAATGAGCAGTTCTTC
CASSLERGSYNEQFF
>-|-|TRBJ1-2|TRBV16
TGTGCCAGCAGCCAAGGTGGGCAGCCATATGGCTACACCTTC
CASSQGGQPYGYTF
>TRBD2|-|TRBJ2-1|TRBV4-1
TGCGCCAGCAGCCGGGCTAGCGGGAGGTTTAATGAGCAGTTCTTC
CASSRASGRFNEQFF
>TRBD1|-|TRBJ2-7|TRBV6-6
TGTGCCAGGGGGGACAGGGCATACGAGCAGTACTTC
CARGDRAYEQYF
>TRBD1|-|TRBJ1-2|TRBV5-6
TGTGCCAGCAGCGGAACGACAGGGGTGAACTATGGCTACACCTTC
CASSGTTGVNYGYTF
>TRBD1|-|TRBJ2-2|TRBV19
TGTGCCAGTAGTATCACAGGGGAAACCGGGGAGCTGTTTTTT
CASSITGETGELFF
>-|-|TRBJ2-4|TRBV15
TGTGCCACCAGCAGAGTGGGGACGGCAAACATTCAGTACTTC
CATSRVGTANIQYF
>TRBD2|-|TRBJ2-1|TRBV4-1
TGCGCCAGCAGCCAAGATATACTAGCGGGGTATTACAATGAGCAGTTCTTC
CASSQDILAGYYNEQFF
>TRBD2|-|TRBJ2-1|TRBV2
TGTGCCAGCAGTGAGGCGAGCGGGAGACCCAATGAGCAGTTCTTC
CASSEASGRPNEQFF
>-|-|TRBJ2-7|TRBV5-4
TGTGCCAGCAGCTCAAATACAGGGTGGGGGGGCGAGCAGTACTTC
CASSSNTGWGGEQYF
>-|-|TRBJ2-3|TRBV4-3
TGCGCCAGCAGCCTAGGGCTTGGGGCTAGCGGCACAGATACGCAGTATTTT
CASSLGLGASGTDTQYF
>TRBD1|-|TRBJ1-4|TRBV7-2
TGTGCCAGCAGCGGACAGGGAGGTGAAAAACTGTTTTTT
CASSGQGGEKLFF
>-|-|TRBJ2-7|TRBV6-4
TGTGCCAGCAGTGACTCACCCTACGAGCAGTACTTC
CASSDSPYEQYF
>TRBD2|once|TRBJ2-3|TRBV7-2
TGTGCCAGCAGCGATGTCGGGGGGGGTGGCACAGATACGCAGTATTTT
CASSDVGGGGTDTQYF
>-|-|TRBJ2-1|TRBV5-8
TGTGCCAGCAGCTGGACCCAGGGAGAGCAGTTCTTC
CASSWTQGEQFF
>-|-|TRBJ1-2|TRBV6-6
TGTGCCAGCAGTTACGGTCGGGGACCCGATTCCTTCTTC
CASSYGRGPDSFF
>-|-|TRBJ2-7|TRBV5-6
TGTGCCAGCAGCCCGGCAGGGTCTTCCTACGAGCAGTACTTC
CASSPAGSSYEQYF
>TRBD1|-|TRBJ2-7|TRBV28
TGTGCCAGCAGTTCGGTACAGGGGGGCCCGAGTTACGAGCAGTACTTC
CASSSVQGGPSYEQYF
>-|-|TRBJ2-7|TRBV9
TGTGCCAGCAGCGTAGAAGGGGGAGGGCCCCCCTACGAGCAGTACTTC
CASSVEGGGPPYEQYF
>TRBD2|-|TRBJ2-5|TRBV5-1
TGCGCCAGCAGCTTGGGAATTAGCGGGAACCAAGAGACCCAGTACTTC
CASSLGISGNQETQYF
>-|once|TRBJ2-1|TRBV6-5
TGTGCCAGCAGTTACTCGATAGGTTATGAGCAGTTCTTC
CASSYSIGYEQFF
>TRBD1|-|TRBJ1-1|TRBV19
TGTGCCAGTGGAGGACAGGGTCCCACTGAAGCTTTCTTT
CASGGQGPTEAFF
>-|-|TRBJ1-6|TRBV5-1
TGCGCCAGCAGCTTAAGTACAGGGAATTCACCCCTCCACTTT
CASSLSTGNSPLHF
>-|-|TRBJ1-1|TRBV29-1
TGCAGCGCCTTTCAAGGGTTAAACACTGAAGCTTTCTTT
CSAFQGLNTEAFF
>TRBD1|-|TRBJ1-1|TRBV4-2
TGTGCCAGCAGCCAAGATGGACAGGGATGGACTGAAGCTTTCTTT
CASSQDGQGWTEAFF
>-|-|TRBJ2-7|TRBV28
TGTGCCAGCAGTTTAGCGGCTAGCTCCTACGAGCAGTACTTC
CASSLAASSYEQYF
>-|-|TRBJ2-3|TRBV5-1
TGCGCCAGCAGAACCGGGGTCGGCGGGCGGAGCACAGATACGCAGTATTTT
CASRTGVGGRSTDTQYF
>-|-|TRBJ1-1|TRBV6-5
TGTGCCAGCAGCCTCGGGACTTCGACTGAAGCTTTCTTT
CASSLGTSTEAFF
>-|once|TRBJ2-7|TRBV7-2
TGTGCCAGCAGCTTAGCTAGTCGGCCGTACGAGCAGTACTTC
CASSLASRPYEQYF